The 30 T cell receptor beta chains listed next were all sequenced from one sample in a study of T cells expressing NK-cell markers. Each CDR3 protein gets one entry in TCRdb, which reprocessed the 5' RACE reads and gives no DNA. This table lists about 460,000 distinct CDR3 sequences. Sequenced sample: blood T cells: a sorted CD56 or NKG2C T cell subset, CD4+ or CD8+ T cells, or bulk PBMC T cells (not recorded which). The receptors shown here come from a woman in her forties or fifties in good health.

Here the CDR3 reads CSARDTRLEQFF. This chain connects TRBV20-1 to TRBJ2-1. Germline CDR1 is DFQATT and CDR2 is SNEGSKA (reference sequence). The CDR3 sequence is 12 residues long.

V usage is TRBV24-1 and J usage is TRBJ2-1; TCRdb designates TRBD1, a call that cannot be tested without DNA. The germline CDR1 and CDR2 sequences are KGHDR and SFDVKD. This CDR3 comprises 13 residues. The CDR3 region is CATSDFPGGEQFF.

The V and J genes are TRBV3-1 and TRBJ2-1; without DNA, the TCRdb call of TRBD2 cannot be checked. CDR3 length: 18 amino acids. Per the germline V gene, CDR1 is LGHDT and CDR2 is YNNKEL (reference sequence). CDR3 residues: CASSPRAPGTSGKNEQFF.

V and J are TRBV5-1 and TRBJ2-1; as DNA is missing, the TRBD1 call by TCRdb cannot be tested. Germline lookup yields CDR1 SGHRS and CDR2 YFSETQ. There are 19 residues in the CDR3. The CDR3 spells CASSLYGSGAGEGDNEQFF.

This sequence joins TRBV18 and TRBJ2-1; TCRdb reports TRBD2, a call that lacks DNA to check it against. The CDR3 length is 14 residues. Germline V gene data show CDR1 as KGHSH and CDR2 as LQKENI. The CDR3 protein is CASSPGLATGEQFF.

CDR3 sequence: CASSFPGSEKLFF. The chain carries TRBV12-3 or TRBV12-4 and TRBJ1-4; the TCRdb D gene call, TRBD1, has no DNA to confirm it. The CDR3 runs 13 residues.

The chain joins TRBV9 to TRBJ2-3; no DNA is available, so the TRBD2 call from TCRdb remains unchecked. Per the germline V gene, CDR1 is SGDLS and CDR2 is YYNGEE. This CDR3 has 15 residues. CDR3 sequence reads: CASSVRGAHTDTQYF.

V and J are TRBV6-1 and TRBJ2-1; TCRdb selects TRBD2, and the lack of DNA leaves this call unchecked. The germline V gene has CDR1 MNHNS and CDR2 SASEGT. The CDR3 extends over 15 amino acids. CDR3 in amino acids: CASTRDLSNGNEQFF.

The CDR3 sequence is CSARDPGTSMEQFF. The chain uses TRBV20-1 and TRBJ2-1; TCRdb outputs TRBD2, but without DNA this stays unchecked. The CDR3 is 14 amino acids. Germline CDR1 is DFQATT and CDR2 is SNEGSKA (reference sequence).

The gene calls are TRBV5-1 and TRBJ2-2; TCRdb designates TRBD2, a call that cannot be tested without DNA. Germline assignment: CDR1 SGHRS and CDR2 YFSETQ. This CDR3 has 15 residues. The CDR3 sequence is CASSTLTGGTGELFF. The full variable domain, completed using reference TRBV5-1 and TRBJ2-2, is KAGVTQTPRYLIKTRGQQVTLSCSPISGHRSVSWYQQTPGQGLQFLFEYFSETQRNKGNFPGRFSGRQFSNSRSEMNVSTLELGDSALYLCASSTLTGGTGELFFGEGSRLTVL.

The chain uses TRBV5-5 and TRBJ2-2; TCRdb indicates TRBD1, and absent DNA this call remains unverified. Germline V CDR1 and CDR2: SGHKS, YYEKEE (reference sequence). The CDR3 totals 14 residues. The chain's CDR3 is CASSEHGANGELFF. The full variable domain, rest sourced from reference TRBV5-5 and TRBJ2-2, is DAGVTQSPTHLIKTRGQQVTLRCSPISGHKSVSWYQQVLGQGPQFIFQYYEKEERGRGNFPDRFSARQFPNYSSELNVNALLLGDSALYLCASSEHGANGELFFGEGSRLTVL.

The CDR3 protein is CASSPRQGNTDTQYF. The genes are TRBV6-5 and TRBJ2-3; the TCRdb D gene call, TRBD1, has no DNA to confirm it. The CDR3 spans 15 residues. CDR1 and CDR2 from the germline V gene are MNHEY and SVGAGI.

The chain couples TRBV7-6 to TRBJ2-1. The CDR3 length is 14 residues. CDR1 is SGHVS, CDR2 FNYEAQ, per germline. The CDR3 here is CASSKGTSYNEQFF. Full variable domain (outside the CDR3, taken from reference TRBV7-6 and TRBJ2-1): GAGVSQSPRYKVTKRGQDVALRCDPISGHVSLYWYRQALGQGPEFLTYFNYEAQQDKSGLPNDRFSAERPEGSISTLTIQRTEQRDSAMYRCASSKGTSYNEQFFGPGTRLTVL.

This chain joins TRBV4-2 and TRBJ2-1; the D call of TRBD2 rests on TCRdb alone, since no DNA is present to check it. The CDR3 sequence is 17 residues long. Germline loops: CDR1 LGHNA, CDR2 YNFKEQ. This CDR3 reads CASSQAPTSGRGSEQFF.

This chain connects TRBV9 to TRBJ1-1; the TCRdb D gene call, TRBD1, has no DNA to confirm it. This CDR3 has 15 residues. Germline V gene sequence: CDR1 SGDLS, CDR2 YYNGEE. The CDR3 protein is CASSEGHARNTEAFF.

V and J are TRBV7-3 and TRBJ1-6; no DNA is available, so the TRBD1 call from TCRdb remains unchecked. The CDR3 extends over 14 amino acids. The germline V gene encodes CDR1 SGHTA and CDR2 FQGTGA. The CDR3 loop is CASSFGTGGSPLHF.

The V and J genes are TRBV27 and TRBJ2-5; TCRdb's D call of TRBD1 is untestable without DNA. The CDR3 loop spans 14 amino acids. CDR1 is MNHEY and CDR2 is SMNVEV in the germline V gene (reference sequence). This chain's CDR3 is CASSSDRVQETQYF.

The chain carries TRBV7-9 and TRBJ2-2; the D call of TRBD1 rests on TCRdb alone, since no DNA is present to check it. The CDR3 consists of 14 residues. The germline V gene encodes CDR1 SEHNR and CDR2 FQNEAQ (reference sequence). This CDR3 reads CATFPRGDRGELFF.

The chain links TRBV6-2 or TRBV6-3 to TRBJ1-1; absent DNA, TCRdb's TRBD1 call cannot be checked. The CDR3 is 16 residues long. Germline V gene data show CDR1 as MNHEY and CDR2 as SVGEGT. CDR3 in amino acids: CASRPQWDRKNTEAFF.

The gene calls are TRBV24-1 and TRBJ2-2; TCRdb's D call of TRBD1 is untestable without DNA. The CDR3 sequence is 14 residues long. Per the germline V gene, CDR1 is KGHDR and CDR2 is SFDVKD. The CDR3 region is CATSETGRSGELFF.

This chain connects TRBV20-1 to TRBJ2-1; lacking DNA, the TRBD1 call made by TCRdb goes unchecked. In germline, CDR1 is DFQATT, CDR2 SNEGSKA (reference sequence). The length of the CDR3 is 19 residues. The CDR3 region is CSARVPRDSRLAGRNEQFF.

The chain combines TRBV6-5 with TRBJ1-4. The CDR3 length is 14 residues. Germline V lookup: CDR1 MNHEY, CDR2 SVGAGI. The CDR3 region is CASSPQGNGEKLFF.

The rearrangement uses TRBV7-8 and TRBJ1-1; the D call of TRBD1 rests on TCRdb alone, since no DNA is present to check it. CDR3 length: 15 residues. Per germline, CDR1 SGHVS and CDR2 FQNEAQ. CDR3 loop: CASSLRQIMNTEAFF.

The chain couples TRBV24-1 to TRBJ2-5; there is no DNA to check the TCRdb D call of TRBD1. CDR3 length: 16 residues. Looked up from germline, CDR1 is KGHDR and CDR2 is SFDVKD. Here the CDR3 reads CATSDRNRGEEETQYF.

V and J are TRBV20-1 and TRBJ1-1; TCRdb designates TRBD1, a call that cannot be tested without DNA. The CDR3 runs 14 residues. CDR1 DFQATT and CDR2 SNEGSKA come from the germline V gene (reference sequence). The CDR3 loop reads CSALRPTGNTEAFF.

This chain joins TRBV20-1 and TRBJ2-3; the D gene TCRdb calls, TRBD2, cannot be checked with no DNA. The CDR3 totals 14 residues. Germline lookup yields CDR1 DFQATT and CDR2 SNEGSKA (reference sequence). CDR3 sequence reads: CSARRDGARDTQYF.

This CDR3 is CASSLTRGLSNEQFF. V is TRBV27 and J is TRBJ2-1. CDR1 is MNHEY, CDR2 SMNVEV, per germline (reference sequence). The CDR3 sequence is 15 residues long.

The chain has TRBV5-6 and TRBJ1-4; the D call from TCRdb, TRBD1, cannot be confirmed without DNA. Germline lookup yields CDR1 SGHDT and CDR2 YYEEEE. This CDR3 has 16 residues. The CDR3 is CASSYHSGGLIEKLFF.

The J gene is TRBJ2-2, the V gene TRBV12-3 or TRBV12-4. This CDR3 has 14 amino acids. CDR3 protein: CASSLHSNTGELFF.

The J gene is TRBJ2-2, the V gene TRBV10-3; TCRdb outputs TRBD1, but without DNA this stays unchecked. The CDR3 has 14 residues. The germline CDR1 and CDR2 sequences are ENHRY and SYGVKD. CDR3 sequence: CATHRGSDTGELFF.